A selection of T cell receptor beta chains follows, all from one sample in a study of shared clonotypes between healthy human individuals. Libraries were prepared by immunoSEQ multiplex PCR; TCRdb keeps only in-frame clonotypes and omits some of them. Of under 1,900,000 clones in the sample, 98% were seen once. Input material: naive CD4+ T cells sorted from blood. The receptors originated from a man aged 25 to 40 in good health. Both conserved end residues are part of each CDR3. A D gene is named only where the DNA matches it firmly. For some rows the clone size is stated as once, few or many, or as a class when expanded; others skip it.

J gene: TRBJ2-1
V gene: TRBV5-6
D gene: TRBD1
clone size: .
CDR3 DNA: TGTGCCAGCAGCTGGGACAGGCTCGATGAGCAGTTCTTC
CDR3 protein: CASSWDRLDEQFF

J gene: TRBJ1-2
V gene: TRBV5-6
D gene: .
clone size: .
CDR3 DNA: TGTGCCAGCAGCTTGGGGCAGGTCCGGTATGGCTACACCTTC
CDR3 protein: CASSLGQVRYGYTF

J gene: TRBJ1-5
V gene: TRBV19
D gene: .
clone size: once
CDR3 DNA: TGTGCCACTGACTTGGGAGGGACCGTTGGTCAGCCCCAGCATTTT
CDR3 protein: CATDLGGTVGQPQHF

J gene: TRBJ2-2
V gene: TRBV7-2
D gene: .
clone size: once
CDR3 DNA: TGTGCCAGCAACTTACAGAGATCGGGCGGGGAGCTGTTTTTT
CDR3 protein: CASNLQRSGGELFF

J gene: TRBJ2-1
V gene: TRBV5-5
D gene: TRBD1
clone size: .
CDR3 DNA: TGTGCCAGCAGCTTTAGGGGGCTGTTGAATGAGCAGTTCTTC
CDR3 protein: CASSFRGLLNEQFF

J gene: TRBJ2-7
V gene: TRBV14
D gene: .
clone size: .
CDR3 DNA: TGTGCCAGCAGCCCCCGGGACTTTTACTACGAGCAGTACTTC
CDR3 protein: CASSPRDFYYEQYF

J gene: TRBJ2-1
V gene: TRBV19
D gene: .
clone size: .
CDR3 DNA: TGTGCCAGACGGACTAAGCGGGTGCTTTGCTCCTACAATGAGCAGTTCTTC
CDR3 protein: CARRTKRVLCSYNEQFF

J gene: TRBJ2-5
V gene: TRBV7-6
D gene: .
clone size: .
CDR3 DNA: TGTGCCAGCAGCATCACAGGGAGGGAGACCCAGTACTTC
CDR3 protein: CASSITGRETQYF

J gene: TRBJ1-4
V gene: TRBV6-5
D gene: .
clone size: .
CDR3 DNA: TGTGCCAGCAGTTACGGGGGGATTGGGGAAAAACTGTTTTTT
CDR3 protein: CASSYGGIGEKLFF

J gene: TRBJ1-3
V gene: TRBV18
D gene: .
clone size: .
CDR3 DNA: TGTGCCAGCTCACCCTTCCCCACACGTATCATTGGAAACACCATATATTTT
CDR3 protein: CASSPFPTRIIGNTIYF

J gene: TRBJ2-5
V gene: TRBV11-3
D gene: TRBD1
clone size: .
CDR3 DNA: TGTGCCAGCAGCTTTACGGGACAGGGGGGTCGAGAGACCCAGTACTTC
CDR3 protein: CASSFTGQGGRETQYF

J gene: TRBJ2-2
V gene: TRBV4-1
D gene: .
clone size: once
CDR3 DNA: TGCGCCAGCAGCCAGGAGGGACAGAACACCGGGGAGCTGTTTTTT
CDR3 protein: CASSQEGQNTGELFF

J gene: TRBJ1-1
V gene: TRBV2
D gene: .
clone size: .
CDR3 DNA: TGTGCCAGCAGTGAGGTCCGCCAGAACACTGAAGCTTTCTTT
CDR3 protein: CASSEVRQNTEAFF

J gene: TRBJ1-1
V gene: TRBV6-5
D gene: .
clone size: .
CDR3 DNA: TGTGCCAGCAGTTACTCATGGGACTCTTGGGAAGCTTTCTTT
CDR3 protein: CASSYSWDSWEAFF

J gene: TRBJ2-6
V gene: TRBV2
D gene: .
clone size: .
CDR3 DNA: TGTGCCAGCAGTGCAACCCGGAGCTCTGGGGCCAACGTCCTGACTTTC
CDR3 protein: CASSATRSSGANVLTF

J gene: TRBJ2-5
V gene: TRBV11-2
D gene: .
clone size: .
CDR3 DNA: TGTGCCAGCAGCTTAGTAGGGTTTCAAGAGACCCAGTACTTC
CDR3 protein: CASSLVGFQETQYF

J gene: TRBJ1-1
V gene: TRBV15
D gene: .
clone size: .
CDR3 DNA: TGTGCCACCAGCAGAGATCTGGGGAACACTGAAGCTTTCTTT
CDR3 protein: CATSRDLGNTEAFF

J gene: TRBJ2-7
V gene: TRBV30
D gene: .
clone size: .
CDR3 DNA: TGTGCCTGGACTGATACGCAGGACGAGGCCTCCTACGAGCAGTACTTC
CDR3 protein: CAWTDTQDEASYEQYF

J gene: TRBJ2-1
V gene: TRBV27
D gene: TRBD2
clone size: .
CDR3 DNA: TGTGCCAGCAGTTTCATACTAGCGGGAGGAACGAATGAGCAGTTCTTC
CDR3 protein: CASSFILAGGTNEQFF

J gene: TRBJ1-2
V gene: TRBV6-5
D gene: TRBD1
clone size: .
CDR3 DNA: TGTGCCAGCAGTTTGGGGCAGGGGGTATCTGGCTACACCTTC
CDR3 protein: CASSLGQGVSGYTF

J gene: TRBJ2-3
V gene: TRBV9
D gene: .
clone size: .
CDR3 DNA: TGTGCCAGCAGCGGACAGAGCACAGATACGCAGTATTTT
CDR3 protein: CASSGQSTDTQYF

J gene: TRBJ1-1
V gene: TRBV13
D gene: .
clone size: .
CDR3 DNA: TGTGCCAGCAGCTTAGGCCCAGGGAGGGGGATGCTCACTGAAGCTTTCTTT
CDR3 protein: CASSLGPGRGMLTEAFF

J gene: TRBJ2-7
V gene: TRBV6-5
D gene: TRBD2
clone size: .
CDR3 DNA: TGTGCCAGCAGGCCATCTAGCGGGAGAGGCTACGAGCAGTACTTC
CDR3 protein: CASRPSSGRGYEQYF

J gene: TRBJ1-2
V gene: TRBV10-3
D gene: .
clone size: .
CDR3 DNA: TGTGCCATCAGTGAACGCAAGGGCCTGGACTATGGCTACACCTTC
CDR3 protein: CAISERKGLDYGYTF

J gene: TRBJ2-7
V gene: TRBV28
D gene: .
clone size: .
CDR3 DNA: TGTGCCAGCAGCCCCCTCGGGGGGCCCTCTACGGACGAGCAGTACTTC
CDR3 protein: CASSPLGGPSTDEQYF

J gene: TRBJ2-2
V gene: TRBV7-9
D gene: .
clone size: .
CDR3 DNA: TGTGCCAGCAGCTTAACCGCCTTCTCCTATCCAGGGGAGCTGTTTTTT
CDR3 protein: CASSLTAFSYPGELFF

J gene: TRBJ2-1
V gene: TRBV9
D gene: .
clone size: .
CDR3 DNA: TGTGCCAGCAGCGCCAGACTAAGGTTGGACTACAATGAGCAGTTCTTC
CDR3 protein: CASSARLRLDYNEQFF

J gene: TRBJ2-1
V gene: TRBV19
D gene: .
clone size: once
CDR3 DNA: TGTGCCAGTAGTATATCAGGGTGGAGGTACAATGAGCAGTTCTTC
CDR3 protein: CASSISGWRYNEQFF

J gene: TRBJ1-5
V gene: TRBV6-1
D gene: .
clone size: .
CDR3 DNA: TGTGCCAGCGGGCCTCCACATCAGCCCCAGCATTTT
CDR3 protein: CASGPPHQPQHF

J gene: TRBJ2-7
V gene: TRBV5-4
D gene: .
clone size: .
CDR3 DNA: TGTGCCAGCAGCCACCCCTCTGTGGGGAGGGGGCGCGAGCAGTACTTC
CDR3 protein: CASSHPSVGRGREQYF

J gene: TRBJ2-1
V gene: TRBV12-5
D gene: TRBD1
clone size: .
CDR3 DNA: TGTGCTAGTGGCCCGGGACAGGGTTACAATGAGCAGTTCTTC
CDR3 protein: CASGPGQGYNEQFF

J gene: TRBJ1-3
V gene: TRBV19
D gene: .
clone size: .
CDR3 DNA: TGTGCCAGTAGGGTCATGGCTGGAAACACCATATATTTT
CDR3 protein: CASRVMAGNTIYF

J gene: TRBJ1-5
V gene: TRBV7-8
D gene: TRBD1
clone size: once
CDR3 DNA: TGTGCCAGCAGCCCCCCGGGGAGGGGGCGTAGAGATCAGCCCCAGCATTTT
CDR3 protein: CASSPPGRGRRDQPQHF

J gene: TRBJ2-2
V gene: TRBV11-3
D gene: TRBD2
clone size: .
CDR3 DNA: TGTGCCAGCAGCTTGGGACTAGCGGGAGCGGCACCCGGGGAGCTGTTTTTT
CDR3 protein: CASSLGLAGAAPGELFF

J gene: TRBJ2-1
V gene: TRBV5-6
D gene: TRBD1
clone size: .
CDR3 DNA: TGTGCCAGCAGCAGGCCGGACAGGGCGAATGAGCAGTTCTTC
CDR3 protein: CASSRPDRANEQFF

J gene: TRBJ2-1
V gene: TRBV7-9
D gene: TRBD2
clone size: .
CDR3 DNA: TGTGCCAGCAGCCTCGCGACTAGCGGGAGGTACAATGAGCAGTTCTTC
CDR3 protein: CASSLATSGRYNEQFF

J gene: TRBJ1-2
V gene: TRBV7-2
D gene: TRBD1
clone size: once
CDR3 DNA: TGTGCCAGCAGCTTGTCCAGGGGGCGGATTGGCTACACCTTC
CDR3 protein: CASSLSRGRIGYTF

J gene: TRBJ2-7
V gene: TRBV7-2
D gene: .
clone size: .
CDR3 DNA: TGTGCCAGCAGCTTAAATTGGCGGTCGGGTGAGCAGTACTTC
CDR3 protein: CASSLNWRSGEQYF

J gene: TRBJ2-6
V gene: TRBV11-2
D gene: TRBD2
clone size: .
CDR3 DNA: TGTGCCAGCGAACGGCGGGAGGCTGGGGCCAACGTCCTGACTTTC
CDR3 protein: CASERREAGANVLTF

J gene: TRBJ1-1
V gene: TRBV5-1
D gene: .
clone size: .
CDR3 DNA: TGCGCCAGCAGCTTGGCGGGGGTAGGGACTGAAGCTTTCTTT
CDR3 protein: CASSLAGVGTEAFF

J gene: TRBJ1-1
V gene: TRBV14
D gene: .
clone size: .
CDR3 DNA: TGTGCCAGCAGCCAATATGGGCAGGGGCACACTGAAGCTTTCTTT
CDR3 protein: CASSQYGQGHTEAFF

J gene: TRBJ2-5
V gene: TRBV5-1
D gene: .
clone size: once
CDR3 DNA: TGCGCCAGCAGCTTGGAGGGCAGGTACCAAGAGACCCAGTACTTC
CDR3 protein: CASSLEGRYQETQYF

J gene: TRBJ2-5
V gene: TRBV10-1
D gene: TRBD2
clone size: once
CDR3 DNA: TGCGCCAGCAGTGACTTGCCTAGCGGGAGTGTGCAGTACTTC
CDR3 protein: CASSDLPSGSVQYF

J gene: TRBJ1-3
V gene: TRBV27
D gene: TRBD1
clone size: once
CDR3 DNA: TGTGCCAGCAGCCCAAGCTACAGGGGGCATTCTGGAAACACCATATATTTT
CDR3 protein: CASSPSYRGHSGNTIYF

J gene: TRBJ2-1
V gene: TRBV5-1
D gene: TRBD2
clone size: .
CDR3 DNA: TGCGCCAGCAGGGTGGGAGCGGGAGGCTACAATGAGCAGTTCTTC
CDR3 protein: CASRVGAGGYNEQFF

J gene: TRBJ1-1
V gene: TRBV18
D gene: TRBD1
clone size: .
CDR3 DNA: TGTGCCAGCTCACCTACAGGGGACACTGAAGCTTTCTTT
CDR3 protein: CASSPTGDTEAFF

J gene: TRBJ2-7
V gene: TRBV6-5
D gene: .
clone size: .
CDR3 DNA: TGTGCCAGCAGTTACTCACGGGGGAACAACGAGCAGTACTTC
CDR3 protein: CASSYSRGNNEQYF

J gene: TRBJ1-1
V gene: TRBV4-1
D gene: .
clone size: .
CDR3 DNA: TGCGCCAGCAGCCGGACGACAATGGTAATGAACACTGAAGCTTTCTTT
CDR3 protein: CASSRTTMVMNTEAFF

J gene: TRBJ2-2
V gene: TRBV9
D gene: TRBD2
clone size: .
CDR3 DNA: TGTGCCAGCAGCGTCACTAGCGGAGGTAACACCGGGGAGCTGTTTTTT
CDR3 protein: CASSVTSGGNTGELFF

J gene: TRBJ1-2
V gene: TRBV27
D gene: TRBD1
clone size: .
CDR3 DNA: TGTGCCAGCAGTTTAACGGGACAGTCTTCCCATGGCTACACCTTC
CDR3 protein: CASSLTGQSSHGYTF

J gene: TRBJ2-7
V gene: TRBV2
D gene: TRBD1
clone size: .
CDR3 DNA: TGTGCCAGCGGACAGGGCCTGGGACGCGAGCAGTACTTC
CDR3 protein: CASGQGLGREQYF

J gene: TRBJ1-4
V gene: TRBV2
D gene: .
clone size: .
CDR3 DNA: TGTGCCAGCAGTGACTGGCCTAGGAATGAAAAACTGTTTTTT
CDR3 protein: CASSDWPRNEKLFF

J gene: TRBJ1-4
V gene: TRBV25-1
D gene: .
clone size: .
CDR3 DNA: TGTGCCAGCAGTGAATTGGTGTTTGAAAAACTGTTTTTT
CDR3 protein: CASSELVFEKLFF

J gene: TRBJ1-1
V gene: TRBV18
D gene: .
clone size: .
CDR3 DNA: TGTGCCAGCTCACCATACAGCGGCTTGAACACTGAAGCTTTCTTT
CDR3 protein: CASSPYSGLNTEAFF